The 16 T cell receptor beta chains presented below share a single source sample, sequenced in a study of graft-versus-host responses after intestinal transplantation. These receptors have no known antigen. Only in-frame clones appear in the TCRdb table, and some are missing; sequencing was by immunoSEQ multiplex PCR. Among tens of thousands of clones listed, around nine tenths were seen once. The sample here was unstimulated CD4+ T cells sorted from spleen or lymph node cells, taken before intestinal transplant. The receptors stem from a human donor who received an intestinal transplant.

The chain combines TRBV6-1 with TRBJ2-5; possibly TRBD1 for D (5 bases). The end of the DNA is better explained by TRBJ2-7, so the J call may be wrong. The CDR3 length is 13 residues. Germline CDR1 is MNHNS and CDR2 is SASEGT. The CDR3 loop reads CASSNRQPYEQYF. In DNA form, the CDR3 reads TGTGCCAGCAGCAACAGGCAACCCTACGAGCAGTACTTC.

V is TRBV5-1 and J is TRBJ2-1; 9 positions match TRBD1. Germline values: CDR1 SGHRS, CDR2 YFSETQ. With 0 bases clipped from V and 4 bases from J, the junction kept 8 bases outside the gene matches. The CDR3 sequence is 17 residues long. The CDR3: CASSLENRGRGYNEQFF. DNA of the CDR3: TGCGCCAGCAGCTTGGAAAACAGGGGGCGAGGATACAATGAGCAGTTCTTC.

This chain links TRBV19 with TRBJ2-4; D gene uncertain. The CDR3 extends over 16 amino acids. Between the trimmed V and J ends, which lost 0 bases and 0 bases, there was a span of 9 bases. Per the germline V gene, CDR1 is LNHDA and CDR2 is SQIVND (reference sequence). The CDR3: CASSIEGILAKNIQYF. Here the CDR3 DNA reads TGTGCCAGTAGTATAGAGGGAATCTTAGCCAAAAACATTCAGTACTTC.

The chain joins TRBV5-1 to TRBJ1-1, with unresolved D. The germline V gene has CDR1 SGHRS and CDR2 YFSETQ. The V gene lost 4 bases and the J gene lost 7 bases, with 14 bases spanning the gap. This CDR3 has 13 residues. CDR3 region: CASSTRSVNEAFF. CDR3 DNA sequence: TGCGCCAGCAGCACGCGGTCAGTTAATGAAGCTTTCTTT.

This chain connects TRBV7-2 to TRBJ2-5, with D perhaps matching TRBD1 (7 bases). CDR1 and CDR2 from the germline V gene are SGHTA and FQGNSA. This CDR3 region has 19 residues. With 5 bases removed from V and 5 bases from J, the gap between germline ends came to 30 bases. The CDR3 coding sequence is TGTGCCAGCAGCAAGGGGGCCTCCGAACCCTGGGAGGTGTGGGAGACCCAGTACTTC. It encodes CASSKGASEPWEVWETQYF. Using reference TRBV7-2 and TRBJ2-5 for the parts outside the CDR3, the full variable domain is GAGVSQSPSNKVTEKGKDVELRCDPISGHTALYWYRQSLGQGLEFLIYFQGNSAPDKSGLPSDRFSAERTGGSVSTLTIQRTQQEDSAVYLCASSKGASEPWEVWETQYFGPGTRLLVL.

The chain has TRBV19 and TRBJ1-1, with a weak D call TRBD1 (5 bases). Germline CDR1 LNHDA, CDR2 SQIVND (reference sequence). Trimming shortened V by 5 bases and J by 1 base, and 8 bases separated the two germline ends. CDR3 length equals 13 residues. The CDR3 spells CASSLDRNTEAFF. In nucleotides, the CDR3 is TGTGCCAGTAGTCTTGACAGGAACACTGAAGCTTTCTTT. The full variable domain, completed using reference TRBV19 and TRBJ1-1, is DGGITQSPKYLFRKEGQNVTLSCEQNLNHDAMYWYRQDPGQGLRLIYYSQIVNDFQKGDIAEGYSVSREKKESFPLTVTSAQKNPTAFYLCASSLDRNTEAFFGQGTRLTVV.

The gene calls are TRBV5-1 and TRBJ2-3, with D hard to call. The V end lost 4 bases, the J end lost 2 bases, and 11 bases lay between the germline ends. Germline assignment: CDR1 SGHRS and CDR2 YFSETQ. The CDR3 runs to 14 residues. The DNA of the CDR3 is TGCGCCAGCAGCCTCCTTTATCCCACAGATACGCAGTATTTT. This translates into CASSLLYPTDTQYF.

This sequence joins TRBV6-6 and TRBJ1-1, with a possible D match to TRBD1 (5 bases). V lost 7 bases and J 4 bases, leaving 10 bases between the germline ends. The CDR3 covers 12 residues. Per the germline V gene, CDR1 is MNHNY and CDR2 is SVGAGI (reference sequence). In DNA, the CDR3 is TGTGCCAGCATCAGGGAGGGCACTGAAGCTTTCTTT. Amino acid sequence: CASIREGTEAFF.

This chain joins TRBV5-1 and TRBJ1-1; a possible D gene is TRBD1 (5 bases). CDR1 and CDR2 from the germline V gene are SGHRS and YFSETQ. The CDR3 runs to 13 residues. V was pared by 0 bases and J by 4 bases, with 7 bases between. CDR3: CASSLDGGTEAFF. DNA for the CDR3: TGCGCCAGCAGCTTGGATGGGGGCACTGAAGCTTTCTTT.

The chain recombines TRBV6-1 with TRBJ2-7, with 8 bases lining up with TRBD2. J gave up 7 bases and V 6 bases, and 11 bases lay outside the gene matches. Germline assignment: CDR1 MNHNS and CDR2 SASEGT. The CDR3 loop spans 14 amino acids. Here the CDR3 reads CASRESGSRGEQYF. The CDR3 DNA sequence: TGTGCCAGCAGAGAGAGCGGGAGTAGAGGTGAGCAGTACTTC.

This rearrangement joins TRBV4-1 to TRBJ2-7; 7 positions match TRBD1. This CDR3 is built from 16 residues. The V gene's germline CDR1 is MGHRA and CDR2 YSYEKL. J gave up 2 bases and V 1 base, and 8 bases lay outside the gene matches. CDR3 bases: TGCGCCAGCAGCCAAGGATCCGGACAGGAGCCCTACGAGCAGTACTTC. This translates into CASSQGSGQEPYEQYF.

This clone was detected once. This chain connects TRBV5-1 to TRBJ2-7; possibly TRBD1 for D (6 bases). The CDR3 has 14 amino acids. Trimming removed 4 bases at V and 5 bases at J, with 16 bases between. Germline V gene lookup returns CDR1 SGHRS and CDR2 YFSETQ. CDR3 sequence reads: CASSLGGFKDEQYF. CDR3 bases: TGCGCCAGCAGCCTAGGGGGATTTAAGGACGAGCAGTACTTC.

The chain carries TRBV9 and TRBJ1-1; D not certain. Trimming pared 0 bases from V and 1 base from J, leaving 16 bases between. The CDR3 is 17 residues long. CDR1 and CDR2 (germline): SGDLS, YYNGEE. CDR3 protein: CASSVDSGWRRNTEAFF. The CDR3 DNA reads as TGTGCCAGCAGCGTAGATAGTGGTTGGAGGAGGAACACTGAAGCTTTCTTT.

The V gene is TRBV25-1, the J gene TRBJ2-1; 11 nucleotides agree with TRBD2. Germline V lookup: CDR1 MGHDK, CDR2 SYGVNS. This CDR3 region has 17 residues. The ends lost 3 bases at V and 4 bases at J; junction bases unmatched: 8. CDR3 DNA: TGTGCCAGCAGTGAGGGGCTAGCGGGAGGACCTTACAATGAGCAGTTCTTC. Protein sequence: CASSEGLAGGPYNEQFF.

This chain connects TRBV7-8 to TRBJ2-1; 8 bases match TRBD1. From germline, CDR1 is SGHVS and CDR2 FQNEAQ. The CDR3 covers 17 residues. With V trimmed by 0 bases and J by 5 bases, 9 bases remained unmatched. The CDR3 nucleotides are TGTGCCAGCAGCTTAGCACTCGGGACAGGTATACACAATGAGCAGTTCTTC. This encodes CASSLALGTGIHNEQFF.

The rearrangement uses TRBV9 and TRBJ2-2; TRBD2 matches at 12 bases. CDR3 length equals 17 residues. Germline V lookup: CDR1 SGDLS, CDR2 YYNGEE. V was clipped by 3 bases and J by 5 bases; unmatched bases: 8. CDR3 in DNA: TGTGCCAGCAGCGAAGGGACTAGCGGGTATTATACCGGGGAGCTGTTTTTT. Translating it yields CASSEGTSGYYTGELFF.